The 9 T cell receptor beta chains below were found in one sample sequenced in a study of spatial heterogeneity in lung cancer. TCRdb analysed the 5' RACE reads with MiXCR anew, one entry per CDR3 protein. The repertoire holds 40,000 to 45,000 distinct CDR3 sequences, with 6.8% as singletons. Noted time point: sample taken at primary tumor resection. This sample comprised PBMCs, obtained at surgery. Receptors originate from a female donor with early-stage non-small cell lung cancer.

This clonotype was seen a handful of times. The chain carries TRBV7-2 and TRBJ2-1, with D perhaps matching TRBD1 or TRBD2 (5 bases each). V lost 5 bases and J lost 0, with 14 bases in between. Germline V gene data show CDR1 as SGHTA and CDR2 as FQGNSA. There are 16 residues in the CDR3. CDR3 sequence reads: CASSPTWGSSYNEQFF. CDR3 sequence (DNA): TGTGCCAGCAGCCCGACCTGGGGGAGCTCCTACAATGAGCAGTTCTTC.

The gene calls are TRBV19 and TRBJ1-2; a weak D match, TRBD1 (5 bases). Trimming cost V 3 bases and J 10 bases, with 21 bases left between them. The CDR3 covers 15 residues. The germline CDR1 and CDR2 sequences are LNHDA and SQIVND (reference sequence). The CDR3 DNA sequence: TGTGCCAGTAGTATTAATACGGGGACCCAGGTTATCTACACCTTC. This codes for CASSINTGTQVIYTF.

This clonotype was seen many times. CDR3 region: CASSVGHPNTEAFF. As DNA, the CDR3 is TGTGCCAGCAGCGTCGGACACCCGAACACTGAAGCTTTCTTT. The chain employs TRBV25-1 and TRBJ1-1; D perhaps matches TRBD1 (5 bases). Trimming stripped 6 bases from V and 1 base from J, with 12 bases between. The CDR3 loop spans 14 amino acids. CDR1 and CDR2 from the germline V gene are MGHDK and SYGVNS.

Concerning this clonotype: One base away lies a much larger clone, so this may be a sequencing read error. This chain connects TRBV29-1 to TRBJ2-3; a possible D gene is TRBD2 (5 bases). Germline assignment: CDR1 SQVTM and CDR2 ANQGSEA. Deletions cut 4 bases from V and 5 bases from J, with 10 bases between. The CDR3 contains 12 residues. The DNA of the CDR3 is TGCAGCGTTGGAGGGCTGGGAGATACGCAGTATTTT. Translation gives CSVGGLGDTQYF.

The chain combines TRBV14 with TRBJ2-2; 7 bases agree with TRBD2. The germline gives CDR1 SGHDN, CDR2 FVKESK. This CDR3 spans 17 amino acids. With V trimmed by 1 base and J by 3 bases, 8 bases remained unmatched. The CDR3 reads CASSQGRSAGHTGELFF. The CDR3 nucleotides are TGTGCCAGCAGCCAAGGGAGGTCAGCGGGGCACACCGGGGAGCTGTTTTTT.

The V and J genes are TRBV7-9 and TRBJ2-5, with a tentative D call TRBD2 (6 bases). The CDR3 is 14 residues long. Germline V gives CDR1 SEHNR, CDR2 FQNEAQ (reference sequence). The V and J ends lost 9 bases and 7 bases respectively, with 21 bases between them. For the CDR3, the DNA is TGTGCCAGGAGCCGCAACACAGGAGGGGTGACCCAGTACTTC. It translates to CARSRNTGGVTQYF. Supplemented by reference TRBV7-9 and TRBJ2-5, the full variable domain reads DTGVSQNPRHKITKRGQNVTFRCDPISEHNRLYWYRQTLGQGPEFLTYFQNEAQLEKSRLLSDRFSAERPKGSFSTLEIQRTEQGDSAMYLCARSRNTGGVTQYFGPGTRLLVL.

Ten or more counts support this clonotype. The chain uses TRBV12-3 or TRBV12-4 and TRBJ1-1; TRBD1 aligns across 10 bases. The CDR3 contains 15 residues. Trimming cost V 7 bases and J 6 bases; bases outside gene matches: 11. The CDR3 protein is CASIRQGAIVAEAFF. DNA of the CDR3: TGTGCCAGCATCAGACAGGGGGCGATCGTCGCTGAAGCTTTCTTT.

In its sample, this clonotype was seen many times. One end of the junction is discordant with germline, which a read error may explain. Here the CDR3 reads CASSPPGRVPPGELFF. CDR3 sequence (DNA): TGTGCTAGCAGCCCCCCGGGGAGGGTTCCGCCCGGGGAGCTGTTTTTT. The V gene is TRBV7-7, the J gene TRBJ2-2; TRBD2 aligns across 7 bases. The CDR3 loop spans 16 amino acids. The germline V gene encodes CDR1 SSHAT and CDR2 FNYEAQ (reference sequence).

Only a few counts were recorded for this clonotype. The rearrangement joins TRBV18 to TRBJ1-5; no clear D gene. Trimming removed 5 bases at V and 2 bases at J, with 13 bases between. The CDR3 runs 15 residues. Germline lookup yields CDR1 KGHSH and CDR2 LQKENI. In nucleotides, the CDR3 is TGTGCCAGCTCAGCCGGTATGGGTGGCAATCAGCCCCAGCATTTT. Amino acid sequence: CASSAGMGGNQPQHF.